The present entry profiles one T cell receptor beta chain with its context. Its cognate antigen is unknown. This specimen belongs to a study of T cells expressing NK-cell markers. Whole-study context: CD3+CD56+NKG2C+, CD3+CD56+NKG2C- and CD3+CD56-NKG2C+ T cells, once sorted, supplied the TCR beta repertoires. Study-wide points: The study did not resolve the HCMV specificity of expanded NKG2C+ T cell clones.

TCRdb processed the 5' RACE reads again and assigns one entry to each CDR3 protein, with no DNA. The sample table includes roughly 390,000 distinct CDR3 sequences. This CDR3 has 15 residues. CDR1 is SNHLY and CDR2 is FYNNEI in the germline V gene. This clonotype originated in a man aged 18-70 years in good health. The chain links TRBV2 to TRBJ2-5; TCRdb gives TRBD1 as the D gene, but with no DNA this cannot be confirmed. The sample was blood T cells: a sorted CD56 or NKG2C T cell subset, CD4+ or CD8+ T cells, or bulk PBMC T cells (not recorded which). CDR3 sequence: CASSEMHRGQETQYF.